The next 5 T cell receptor beta chains were all read from a single sample in a study of T cell repertoires in cytomegalovirus infection. TCRdb independently ran MiXCR on the reads; one entry per CDR3 protein. This table has more than 400,000 distinct CDR3 sequences, around a quarter appearing once. The material sequenced was PBMCs. These receptors came from a human donor in good health (CMV status not recorded). Some clones in this sample may be carry-over from other donors' samples.

The table lists this clonotype with many counts. The chain employs TRBV6-5 and TRBJ2-7, with TRBD1 matching 9 bases. This CDR3 comprises 15 residues. Germline V lookup: CDR1 MNHEY, CDR2 SVGAGI. V gave up 0 bases and J gave up 2 bases; unmatched junction bases: 2. CDR3 sequence reads: CASSYSGQGPYEQYF. As DNA, the CDR3 is TGTGCCAGCAGTTACTCGGGACAGGGCCCCTACGAGCAGTACTTC.

At least ten counts were recorded for this clonotype. The J gene is TRBJ1-2, the V gene TRBV7-2; perhaps TRBD1 as D (6 bases). V was cut by 5 bases and J by 11 bases, with 12 bases left in between. CDR1 is SGHTA and CDR2 is FQGNSA in the germline V gene. There are 11 residues in the CDR3. The CDR3 spells CASSPTGAYTF. The CDR3 DNA is TGTGCCAGCAGCCCGACGGGGGCATACACCTTC.

The chain recombines TRBV20-1 with TRBJ2-2; D not resolved. Trimming removed 5 bases at V and 6 bases at J, with 13 bases between. The CDR3 covers 13 residues. Germline assignment: CDR1 DFQATT and CDR2 SNEGSKA (reference sequence). The CDR3 nucleotides read TGCAGTGCTCCGAATCCGAAATCCGGGGAGCTGTTTTTT. Amino acid sequence: CSAPNPKSGELFF.

Within the sample, this clonotype is medium-sized. Its ends do not fully match the called genes, so a read error is possible. The chain carries TRBV12-3 or TRBV12-4 and TRBJ2-3, with 8 bases fitting TRBD1. This CDR3 is 16 amino acids long. CDR3 DNA sequence: TGTGCCAGCAGTGTAGCCGGGACAGGAGACACAGATACGCAGTATTTT. It specifies CASSVAGTGDTDTQYF.

The V call is TRBV5-4, the J call TRBJ2-7; 8 bases align to TRBD2. The CDR3 is 14 residues long. CDR1 SGHNT and CDR2 YYREEE come from the germline V gene (reference sequence). The J segment lost 5 bases and the V segment lost 2 bases, leaving 6 bases of the junction unmatched. The CDR3 DNA sequence: TGTGCCAGCAGCTTTTTAGCGGGATCCAACGAGCAGTACTTC. Amino acids: CASSFLAGSNEQYF.